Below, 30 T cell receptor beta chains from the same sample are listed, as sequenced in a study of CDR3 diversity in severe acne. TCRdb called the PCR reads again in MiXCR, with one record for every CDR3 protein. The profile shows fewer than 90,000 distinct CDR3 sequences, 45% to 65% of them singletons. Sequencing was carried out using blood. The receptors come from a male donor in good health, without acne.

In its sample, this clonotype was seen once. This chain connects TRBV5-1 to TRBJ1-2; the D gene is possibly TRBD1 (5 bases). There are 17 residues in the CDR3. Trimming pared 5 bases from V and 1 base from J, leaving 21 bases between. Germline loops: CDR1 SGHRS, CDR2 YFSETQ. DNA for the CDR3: TGCGCCAGCAGATACACCGGGACTAGGCAGATTAACTATGGCTACACCTTC. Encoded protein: CASRYTGTRQINYGYTF. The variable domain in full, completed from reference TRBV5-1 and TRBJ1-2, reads KAGVTQTPRYLIKTRGQQVTLSCSPISGHRSVSWYQQTPGQGLQFLFEYFSETQRNKGNFPGRFSGRQFSNSRSEMNVSTLELGDSALYLCASRYTGTRQINYGYTFGSGTRLTVV.

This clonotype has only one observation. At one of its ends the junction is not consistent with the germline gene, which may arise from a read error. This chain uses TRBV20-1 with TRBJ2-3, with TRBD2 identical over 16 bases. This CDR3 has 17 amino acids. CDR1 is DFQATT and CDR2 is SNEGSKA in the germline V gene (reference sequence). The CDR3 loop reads CSASGTSGGVFTDTQYF. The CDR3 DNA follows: TGCAGTGCTAGCGGGACTAGCGGGGGGGTTTTCACAGACACGCAGTATTTT.

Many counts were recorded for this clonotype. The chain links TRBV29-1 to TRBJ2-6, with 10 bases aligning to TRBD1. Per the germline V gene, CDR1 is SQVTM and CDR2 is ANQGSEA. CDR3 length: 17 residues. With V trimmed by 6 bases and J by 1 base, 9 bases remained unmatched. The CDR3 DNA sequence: TGCAGCGTCGCCTGGGACAGGGGTCCATCTGGGGCCAACGTCCTGACTTTC. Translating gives CSVAWDRGPSGANVLTF.

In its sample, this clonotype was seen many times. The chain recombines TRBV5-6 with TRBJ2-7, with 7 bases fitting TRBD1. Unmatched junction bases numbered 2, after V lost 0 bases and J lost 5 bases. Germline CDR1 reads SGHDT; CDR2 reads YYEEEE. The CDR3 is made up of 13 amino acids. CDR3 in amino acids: CASSLGQGHEQYF. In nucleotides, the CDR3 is TGTGCCAGCAGCTTGGGACAGGGACACGAGCAGTACTTC.

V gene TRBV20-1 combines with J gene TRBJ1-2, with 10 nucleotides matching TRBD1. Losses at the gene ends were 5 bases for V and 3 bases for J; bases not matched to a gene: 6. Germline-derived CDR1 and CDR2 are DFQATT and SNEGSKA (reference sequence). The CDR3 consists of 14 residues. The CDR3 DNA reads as TGCAGTGCTTATGACAGGGGGCGTTACTATGGCTACACCTTC. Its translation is CSAYDRGRYYGYTF.

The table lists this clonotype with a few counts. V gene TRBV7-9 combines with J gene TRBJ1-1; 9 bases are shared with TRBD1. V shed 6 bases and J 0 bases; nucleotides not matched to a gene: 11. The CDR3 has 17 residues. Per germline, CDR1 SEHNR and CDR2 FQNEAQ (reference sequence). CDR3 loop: CASRPGGWTGVNTEAFF. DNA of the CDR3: TGTGCCAGCAGACCCGGGGGGTGGACAGGGGTGAACACTGAAGCTTTCTTT.

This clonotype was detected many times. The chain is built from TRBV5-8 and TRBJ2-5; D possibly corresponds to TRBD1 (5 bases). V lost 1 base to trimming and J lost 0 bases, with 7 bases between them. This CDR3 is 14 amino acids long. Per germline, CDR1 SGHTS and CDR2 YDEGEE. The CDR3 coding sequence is TGTGCCAGCAGCTTGTTCAGGGACCAAGAGACCCAGTACTTC. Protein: CASSLFRDQETQYF.

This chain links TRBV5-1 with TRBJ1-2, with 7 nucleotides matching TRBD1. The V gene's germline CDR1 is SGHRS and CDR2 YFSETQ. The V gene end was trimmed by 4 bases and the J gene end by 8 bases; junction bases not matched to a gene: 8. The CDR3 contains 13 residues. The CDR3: CASSLGQEKGYTF. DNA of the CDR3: TGCGCCAGCAGCCTCGGACAGGAGAAAGGCTACACCTTC.

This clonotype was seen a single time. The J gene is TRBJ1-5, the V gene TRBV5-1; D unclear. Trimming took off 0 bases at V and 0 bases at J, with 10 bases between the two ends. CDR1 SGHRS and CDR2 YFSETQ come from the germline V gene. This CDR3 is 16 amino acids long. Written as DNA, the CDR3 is TGCGCCAGCAGCTTGGGGAAGGGCCATAGCAATCAGCCCCAGCATTTT. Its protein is CASSLGKGHSNQPQHF.

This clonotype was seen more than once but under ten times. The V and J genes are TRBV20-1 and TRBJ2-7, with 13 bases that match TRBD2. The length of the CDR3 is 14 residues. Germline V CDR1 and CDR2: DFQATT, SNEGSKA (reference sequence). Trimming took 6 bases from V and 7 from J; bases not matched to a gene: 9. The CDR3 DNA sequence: TGCAGTGCCGGGACTAGCGGGGATCCTTTGGAGCAGTACTTC. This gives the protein CSAGTSGDPLEQYF.

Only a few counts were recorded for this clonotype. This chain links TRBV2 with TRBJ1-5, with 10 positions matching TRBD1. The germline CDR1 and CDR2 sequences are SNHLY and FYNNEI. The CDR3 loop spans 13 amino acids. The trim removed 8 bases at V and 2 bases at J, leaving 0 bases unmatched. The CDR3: CASGTGGNQPQHF. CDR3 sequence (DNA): TGTGCCAGCGGGACAGGGGGCAATCAGCCCCAGCATTTT.

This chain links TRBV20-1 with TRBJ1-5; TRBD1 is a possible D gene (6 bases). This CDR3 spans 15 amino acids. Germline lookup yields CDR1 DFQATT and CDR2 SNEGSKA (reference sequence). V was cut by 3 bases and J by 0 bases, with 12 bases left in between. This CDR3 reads CSASDRIGSNQPQHF. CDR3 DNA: TGCAGTGCTAGCGACAGGATAGGTAGCAATCAGCCCCAGCATTTT.

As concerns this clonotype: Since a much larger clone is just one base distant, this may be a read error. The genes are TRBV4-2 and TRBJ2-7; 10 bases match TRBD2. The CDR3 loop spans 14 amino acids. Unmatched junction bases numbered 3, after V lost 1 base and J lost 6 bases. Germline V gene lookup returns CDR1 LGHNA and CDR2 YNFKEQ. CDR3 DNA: TGTGCCAGCAGCCAAGGGACTAGCGGCTGCGAGCAGTACTTC. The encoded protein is CASSQGTSGCEQYF.

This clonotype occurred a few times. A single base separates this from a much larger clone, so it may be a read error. For the CDR3, the DNA is TGTGCCAGCAGTTACGTAGACAGTAACTATGGCTACACCTTC. This encodes CASSYVDSNYGYTF. J is TRBJ1-2 and V is TRBV6-6, with D maybe TRBD1 (5 bases). Germline CDR1 reads MNHNY; CDR2 reads SVGAGI (reference sequence). The CDR3 runs to 14 residues. Trimming left V 2 bases short and J 1 base short, with 8 bases between.

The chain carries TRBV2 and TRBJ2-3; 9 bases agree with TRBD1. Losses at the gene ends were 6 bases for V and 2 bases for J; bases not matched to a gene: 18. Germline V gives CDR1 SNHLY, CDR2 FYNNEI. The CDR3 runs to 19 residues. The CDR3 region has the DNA TGTGCCAGCAGCAAAGGGACATCCGGGGGGACAGGGATCACAGATACGCAGTATTTT. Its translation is CASSKGTSGGTGITDTQYF.

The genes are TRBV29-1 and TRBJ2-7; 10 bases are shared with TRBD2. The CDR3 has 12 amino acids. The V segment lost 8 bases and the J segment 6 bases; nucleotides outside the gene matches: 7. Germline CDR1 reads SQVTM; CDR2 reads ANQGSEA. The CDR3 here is CSHAGLASEQYF. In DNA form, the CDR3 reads TGCAGCCATGCGGGACTAGCGTCCGAGCAGTACTTC.

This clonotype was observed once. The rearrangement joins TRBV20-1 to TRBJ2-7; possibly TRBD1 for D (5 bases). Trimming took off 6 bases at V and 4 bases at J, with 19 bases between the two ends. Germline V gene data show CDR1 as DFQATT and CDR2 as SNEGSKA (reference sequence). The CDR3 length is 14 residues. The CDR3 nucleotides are TGCAGTGCCAGCAGCTTCGGCAGGGCTTACGAGCAGTACTTC. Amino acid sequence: CSASSFGRAYEQYF.

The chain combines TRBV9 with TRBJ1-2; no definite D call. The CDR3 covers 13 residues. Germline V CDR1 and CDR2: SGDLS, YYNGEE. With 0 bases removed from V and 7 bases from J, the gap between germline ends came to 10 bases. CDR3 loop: CASSVETSRGYTF. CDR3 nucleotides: TGTGCCAGCAGCGTAGAGACGTCTCGTGGCTACACCTTC.

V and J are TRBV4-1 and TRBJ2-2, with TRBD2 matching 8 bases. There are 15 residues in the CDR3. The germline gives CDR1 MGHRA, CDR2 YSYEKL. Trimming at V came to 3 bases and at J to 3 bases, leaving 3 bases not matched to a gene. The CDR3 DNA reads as TGCGCCAGCAGCCAGAGCGGGAGTGACACCGGGGAGCTGTTTTTT. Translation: CASSQSGSDTGELFF.

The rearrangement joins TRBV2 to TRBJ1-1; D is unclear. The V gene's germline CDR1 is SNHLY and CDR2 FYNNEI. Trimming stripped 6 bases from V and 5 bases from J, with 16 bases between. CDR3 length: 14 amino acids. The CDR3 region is CASSQERAGTEAFF. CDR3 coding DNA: TGTGCCAGCAGCCAAGAACGGGCAGGTACTGAAGCTTTCTTT.

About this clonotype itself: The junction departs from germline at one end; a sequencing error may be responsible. CDR3 protein: CASSFLGLENTGELSW. The CDR3 DNA follows: TGTGCCAGCAGCTTTTTGGGACTGGAGAACACCGGGGAGCTGTCTTGG. The V and J genes are TRBV7-4 and TRBJ2-2, with a tentative D call TRBD2 (6 bases). The CDR3 sequence is 16 residues long. Germline V lookup: CDR1 SGHVT, CDR2 SQSDAQ.

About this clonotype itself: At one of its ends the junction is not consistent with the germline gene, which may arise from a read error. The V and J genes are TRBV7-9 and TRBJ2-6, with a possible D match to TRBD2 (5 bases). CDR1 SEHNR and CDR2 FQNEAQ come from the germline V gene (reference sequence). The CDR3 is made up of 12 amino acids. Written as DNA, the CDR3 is TGTGCCAGCAGCTTATCATCCGGAGGCCTGGGCTTC. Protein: CASSLSSGGLGF.

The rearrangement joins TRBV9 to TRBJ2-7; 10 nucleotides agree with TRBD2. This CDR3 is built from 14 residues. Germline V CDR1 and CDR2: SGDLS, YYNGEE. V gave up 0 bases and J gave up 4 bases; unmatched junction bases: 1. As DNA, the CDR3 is TGTGCCAGCAGCGTAGCTAGCGGGAGTTACGAGCAGTACTTC. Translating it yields CASSVASGSYEQYF.

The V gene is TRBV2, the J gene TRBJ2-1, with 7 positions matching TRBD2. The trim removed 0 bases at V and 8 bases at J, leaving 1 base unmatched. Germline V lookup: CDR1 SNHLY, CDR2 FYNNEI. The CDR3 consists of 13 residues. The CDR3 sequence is CASSEATSDEQFF. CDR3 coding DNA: TGTGCCAGCAGTGAAGCCACTAGCGATGAGCAGTTCTTC.

Written as DNA, the CDR3 is TGTGCCAGCAGCGCCGACAGGGGGCGTAGCGAGCAGTACTTC. It codes for CASSADRGRSEQYF. V usage is TRBV7-9 and J usage is TRBJ2-7; 10 bases map to TRBD1. J was trimmed by 6 bases and V by 5 bases; bases with no gene match: 7. CDR3 size: 14 residues. Germline V gene sequence: CDR1 SEHNR, CDR2 FQNEAQ (reference sequence).

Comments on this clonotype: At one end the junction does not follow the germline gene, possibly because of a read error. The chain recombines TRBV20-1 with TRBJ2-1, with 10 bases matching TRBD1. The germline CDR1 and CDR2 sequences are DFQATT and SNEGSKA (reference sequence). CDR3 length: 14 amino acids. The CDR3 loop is CSARDRDRGSQQFF. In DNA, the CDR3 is TGCAGTGCTAGAGACCGGGACAGGGGATCACAGCAATTCTTC.

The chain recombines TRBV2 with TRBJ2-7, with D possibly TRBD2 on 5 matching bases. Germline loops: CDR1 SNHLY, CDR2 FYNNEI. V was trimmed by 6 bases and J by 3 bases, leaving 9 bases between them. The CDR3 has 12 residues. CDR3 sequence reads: CASRLRDYEQYF. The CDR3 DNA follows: TGTGCCAGCAGGCTCCGGGACTACGAGCAGTACTTC.

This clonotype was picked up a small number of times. CDR3 DNA: TGTGCCACCCGGGACGAAGGAAACACCATATATTTT. Amino acid sequence: CATRDEGNTIYF. This rearrangement joins TRBV24-1 to TRBJ1-3; possible D gene TRBD1, 5 bases. V was clipped by 9 bases and J by 4 bases, with 9 bases between them. The germline V gene has CDR1 KGHDR and CDR2 SFDVKD. The CDR3 is 12 residues long.

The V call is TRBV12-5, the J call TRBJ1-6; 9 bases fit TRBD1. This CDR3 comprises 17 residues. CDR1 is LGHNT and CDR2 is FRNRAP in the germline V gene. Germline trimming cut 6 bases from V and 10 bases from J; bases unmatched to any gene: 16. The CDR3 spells CASGQQTGGKPASPLHF. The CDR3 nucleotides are TGTGCTAGTGGACAACAAACAGGGGGCAAACCCGCGTCACCCCTCCACTTT.

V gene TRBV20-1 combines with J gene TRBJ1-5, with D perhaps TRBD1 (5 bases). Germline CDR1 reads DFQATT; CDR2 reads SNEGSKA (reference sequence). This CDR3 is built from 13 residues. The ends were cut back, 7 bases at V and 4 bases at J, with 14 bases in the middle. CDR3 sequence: CSVGSGVNQPQHF. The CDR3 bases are TGCAGTGTCGGGTCGGGGGTGAATCAGCCCCAGCATTTT.